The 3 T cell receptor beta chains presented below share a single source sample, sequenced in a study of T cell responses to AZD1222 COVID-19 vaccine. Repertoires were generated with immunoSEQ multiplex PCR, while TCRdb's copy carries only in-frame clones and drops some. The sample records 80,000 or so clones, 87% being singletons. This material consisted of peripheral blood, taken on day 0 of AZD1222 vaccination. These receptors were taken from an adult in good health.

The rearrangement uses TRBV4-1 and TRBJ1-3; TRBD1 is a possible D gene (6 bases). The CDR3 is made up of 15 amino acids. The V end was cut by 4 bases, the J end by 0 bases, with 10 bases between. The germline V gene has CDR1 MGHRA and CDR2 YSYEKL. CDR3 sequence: CASSPTGYSGNTIYF. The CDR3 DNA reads TGCGCCAGCAGCCCGACAGGTTACTCTGGAAACACCATATATTTT.

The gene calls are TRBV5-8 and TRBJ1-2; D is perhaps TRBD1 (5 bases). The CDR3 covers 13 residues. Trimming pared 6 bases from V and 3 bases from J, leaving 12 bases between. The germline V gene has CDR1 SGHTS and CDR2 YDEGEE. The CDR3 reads CASKRGGDYGYTF. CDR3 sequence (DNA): TGTGCCAGCAAACGCGGGGGGGACTATGGCTACACCTTC.

CDR3 sequence: CAWAGLFNTGELFF. For the CDR3, the DNA is TGTGCCTGGGCGGGTCTATTTAACACCGGGGAGCTGTTTTTT. This chain uses TRBV30 with TRBJ2-2; maybe TRBD2 (5 bases). The CDR3 consists of 14 residues. Germline loops: CDR1 GTSNPN, CDR2 SVGIG (reference sequence). Trimming stripped 5 bases from V and 2 bases from J, with 12 bases between.